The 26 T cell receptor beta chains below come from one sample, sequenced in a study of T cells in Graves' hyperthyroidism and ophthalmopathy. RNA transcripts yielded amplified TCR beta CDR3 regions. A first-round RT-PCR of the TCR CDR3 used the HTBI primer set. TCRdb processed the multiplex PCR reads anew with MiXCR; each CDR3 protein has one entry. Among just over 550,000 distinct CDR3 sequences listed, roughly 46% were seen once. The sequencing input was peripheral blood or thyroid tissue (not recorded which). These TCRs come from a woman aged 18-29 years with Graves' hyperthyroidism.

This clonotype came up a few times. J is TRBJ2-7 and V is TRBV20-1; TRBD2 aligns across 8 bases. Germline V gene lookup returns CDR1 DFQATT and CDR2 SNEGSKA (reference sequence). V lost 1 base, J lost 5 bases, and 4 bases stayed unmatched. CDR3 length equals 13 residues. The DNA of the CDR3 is TGCAGTGCTAGAGTCCAAGCGGGAGACGAGCAGTACTTC. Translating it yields CSARVQAGDEQYF.

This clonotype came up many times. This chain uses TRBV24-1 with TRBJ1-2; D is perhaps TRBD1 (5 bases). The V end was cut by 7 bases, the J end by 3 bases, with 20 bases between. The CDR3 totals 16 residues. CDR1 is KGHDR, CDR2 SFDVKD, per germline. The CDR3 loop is CATRGGGALDDYGYTF. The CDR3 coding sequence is TGTGCCACCAGGGGCGGAGGGGCGCTTGATGACTATGGCTACACCTTC.

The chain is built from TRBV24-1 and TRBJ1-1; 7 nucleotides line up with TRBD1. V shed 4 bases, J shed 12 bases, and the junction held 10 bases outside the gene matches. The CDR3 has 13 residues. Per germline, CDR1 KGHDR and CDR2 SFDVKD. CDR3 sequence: CATSDAGQRVSFF. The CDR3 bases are TGTGCCACCAGTGACGCGGGACAGCGCGTATCTTTCTTT.

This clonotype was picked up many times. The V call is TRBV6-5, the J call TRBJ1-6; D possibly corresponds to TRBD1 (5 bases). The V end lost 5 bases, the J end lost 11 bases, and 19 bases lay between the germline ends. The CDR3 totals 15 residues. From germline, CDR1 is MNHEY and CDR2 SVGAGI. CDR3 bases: TGTGCCAGCAGTGGGGCGGGGGATTTTGGGACACCCCTCCACTTT. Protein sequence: CASSGAGDFGTPLHF.

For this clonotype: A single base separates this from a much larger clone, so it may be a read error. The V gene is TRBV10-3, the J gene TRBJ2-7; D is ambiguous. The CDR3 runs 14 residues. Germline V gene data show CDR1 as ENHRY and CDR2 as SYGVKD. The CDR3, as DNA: TGTGCCATCAATAGAGAACACGAGTCCTACGCGCAGTACTTC. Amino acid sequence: CAINREHESYAQYF.

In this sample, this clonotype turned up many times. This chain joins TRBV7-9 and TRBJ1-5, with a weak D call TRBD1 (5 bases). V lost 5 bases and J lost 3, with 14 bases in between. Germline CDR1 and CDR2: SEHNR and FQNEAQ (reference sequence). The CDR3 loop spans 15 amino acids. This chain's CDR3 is CASSAYGAPNQPQHF. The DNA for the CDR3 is TGTGCCAGCAGCGCGTACGGGGCTCCCAATCAGCCCCAGCATTTT.

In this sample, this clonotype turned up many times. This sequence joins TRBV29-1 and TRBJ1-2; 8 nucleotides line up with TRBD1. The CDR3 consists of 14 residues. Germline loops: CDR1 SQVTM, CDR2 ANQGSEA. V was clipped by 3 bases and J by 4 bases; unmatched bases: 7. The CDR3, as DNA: TGCAGCGTTGAGGGGACAGGAAGCCTCTATGGCTACACCTTC. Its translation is CSVEGTGSLYGYTF.

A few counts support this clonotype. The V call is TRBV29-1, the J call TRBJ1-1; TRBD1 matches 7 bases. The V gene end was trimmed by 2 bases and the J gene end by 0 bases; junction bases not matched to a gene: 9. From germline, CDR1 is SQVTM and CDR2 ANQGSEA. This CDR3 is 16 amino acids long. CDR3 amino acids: CSVESSQGGMNTEAFF. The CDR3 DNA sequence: TGCAGCGTTGAATCTAGCCAGGGGGGAATGAACACTGAAGCTTTCTTT.

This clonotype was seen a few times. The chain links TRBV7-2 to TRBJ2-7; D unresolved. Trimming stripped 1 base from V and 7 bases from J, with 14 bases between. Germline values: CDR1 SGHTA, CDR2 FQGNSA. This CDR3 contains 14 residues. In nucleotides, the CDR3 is TGTGCCAGCAGCTTAGTTGTGGGCTCTGTGGAGCAGTACTTC. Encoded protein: CASSLVVGSVEQYF.

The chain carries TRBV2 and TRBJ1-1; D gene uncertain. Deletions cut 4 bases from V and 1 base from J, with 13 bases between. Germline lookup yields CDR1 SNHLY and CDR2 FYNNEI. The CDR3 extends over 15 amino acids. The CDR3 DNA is TGTGCCAGCAGTGTACTTCCAGCCAGGAACACTGAAGCTTTCTTT. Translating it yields CASSVLPARNTEAFF.

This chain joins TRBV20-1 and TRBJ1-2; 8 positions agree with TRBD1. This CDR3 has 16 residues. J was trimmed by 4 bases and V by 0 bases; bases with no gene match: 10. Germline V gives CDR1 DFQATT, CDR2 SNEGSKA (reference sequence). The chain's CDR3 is CSARDRRTGSSYGYTF. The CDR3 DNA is TGCAGTGCTAGAGATCGAAGGACAGGGTCCAGCTATGGCTACACCTTC.

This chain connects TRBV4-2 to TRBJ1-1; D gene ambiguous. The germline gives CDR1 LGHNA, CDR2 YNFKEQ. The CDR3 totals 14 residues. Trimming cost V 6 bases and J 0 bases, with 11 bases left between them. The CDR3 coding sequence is TGTGCCAGCAGTTACCTGCAGATGAACACTGAAGCTTTCTTT. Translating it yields CASSYLQMNTEAFF.

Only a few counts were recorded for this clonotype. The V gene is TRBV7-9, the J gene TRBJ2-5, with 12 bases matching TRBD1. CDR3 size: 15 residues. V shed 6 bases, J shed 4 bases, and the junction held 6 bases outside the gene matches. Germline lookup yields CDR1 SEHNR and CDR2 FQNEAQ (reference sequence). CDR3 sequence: CASSYPGQGAETQYF. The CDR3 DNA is TGTGCCAGCAGTTACCCGGGACAGGGGGCAGAGACCCAGTACTTC. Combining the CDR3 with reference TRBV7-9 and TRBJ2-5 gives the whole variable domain DTGVSQNPRHKITKRGQNVTFRCDPISEHNRLYWYRQTLGQGPEFLTYFQNEAQLEKSRLLSDRFSAERPKGSFSTLEIQRTEQGDSAMYLCASSYPGQGAETQYFGPGTRLLVL.

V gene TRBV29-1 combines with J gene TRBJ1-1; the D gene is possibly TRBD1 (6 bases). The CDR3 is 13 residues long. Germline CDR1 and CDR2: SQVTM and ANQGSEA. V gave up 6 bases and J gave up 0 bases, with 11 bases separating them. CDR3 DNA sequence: TGCAGCGTAGAGGGGGAAATGAACACTGAAGCTTTCTTT. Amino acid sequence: CSVEGEMNTEAFF.

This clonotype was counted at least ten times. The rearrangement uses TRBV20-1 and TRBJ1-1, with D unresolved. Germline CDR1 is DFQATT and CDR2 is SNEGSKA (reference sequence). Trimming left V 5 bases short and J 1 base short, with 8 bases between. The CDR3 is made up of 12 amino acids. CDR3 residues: CSAGIKNTEAFF. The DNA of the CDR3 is TGCAGTGCTGGAATCAAGAACACTGAAGCTTTCTTT.

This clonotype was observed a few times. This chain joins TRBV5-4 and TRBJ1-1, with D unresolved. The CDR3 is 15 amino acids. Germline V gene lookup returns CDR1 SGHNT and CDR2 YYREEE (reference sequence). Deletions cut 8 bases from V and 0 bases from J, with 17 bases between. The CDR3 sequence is CASNLGWNMNTEAFF. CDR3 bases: TGTGCCAGTAACTTGGGTTGGAACATGAACACTGAAGCTTTCTTT.

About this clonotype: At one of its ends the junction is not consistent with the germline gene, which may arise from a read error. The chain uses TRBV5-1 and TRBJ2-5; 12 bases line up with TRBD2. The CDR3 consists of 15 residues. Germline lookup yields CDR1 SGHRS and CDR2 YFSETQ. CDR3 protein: CASSQVLAGGETQYF. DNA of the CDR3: TGTGCCAGCAGCCAAGTACTAGCGGGAGGAGAGACCCAGTACTTC.

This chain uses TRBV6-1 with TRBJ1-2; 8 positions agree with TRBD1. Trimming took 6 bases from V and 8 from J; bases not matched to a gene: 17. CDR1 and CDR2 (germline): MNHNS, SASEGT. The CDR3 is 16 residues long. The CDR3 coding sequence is TGTGCCAGCAGCCCCGGGGCAGGGGGCCACCTTATGGGCTACACCTTC. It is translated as CASSPGAGGHLMGYTF.

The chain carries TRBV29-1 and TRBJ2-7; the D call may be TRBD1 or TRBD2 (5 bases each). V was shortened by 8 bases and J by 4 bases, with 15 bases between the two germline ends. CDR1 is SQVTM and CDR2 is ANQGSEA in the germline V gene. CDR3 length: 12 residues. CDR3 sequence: CSSGTANYEQYF. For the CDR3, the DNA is TGCAGCTCCGGGACGGCCAATTACGAGCAGTACTTC.

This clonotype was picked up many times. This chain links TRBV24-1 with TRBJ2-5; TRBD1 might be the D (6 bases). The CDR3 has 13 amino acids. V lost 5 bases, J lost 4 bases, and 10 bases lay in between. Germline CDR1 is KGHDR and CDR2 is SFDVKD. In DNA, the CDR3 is TGTGCCACCAGTGGGGGGCCTGGAGAGACCCAGTACTTC. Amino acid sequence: CATSGGPGETQYF.

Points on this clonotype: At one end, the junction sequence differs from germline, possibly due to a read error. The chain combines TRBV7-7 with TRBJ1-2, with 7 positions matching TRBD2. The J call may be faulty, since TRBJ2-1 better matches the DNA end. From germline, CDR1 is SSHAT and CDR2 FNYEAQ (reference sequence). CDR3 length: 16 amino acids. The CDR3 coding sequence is TGTGCTAGCAGCCTGGGGAGCGGGATTGGCGGCAATGAGCAGTTCTTC. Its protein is CASSLGSGIGGNEQFF.

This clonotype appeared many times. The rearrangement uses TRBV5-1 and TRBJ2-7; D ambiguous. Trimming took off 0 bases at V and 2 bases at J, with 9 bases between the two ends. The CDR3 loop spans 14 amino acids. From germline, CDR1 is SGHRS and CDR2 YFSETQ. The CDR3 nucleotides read TGCGCCAGCAGCTTGGGTGACGGAGCCTACGAGCAGTACTTC. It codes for CASSLGDGAYEQYF.

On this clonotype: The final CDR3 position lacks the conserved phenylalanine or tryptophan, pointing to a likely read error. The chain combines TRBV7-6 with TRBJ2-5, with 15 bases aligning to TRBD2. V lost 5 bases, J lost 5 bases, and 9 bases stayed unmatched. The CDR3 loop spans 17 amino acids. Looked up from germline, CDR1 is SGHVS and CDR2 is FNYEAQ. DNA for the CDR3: TGTGCCAGCAGCCCAGGGACTAGCGGGAGGACGGGGGAGACCCAGTACCTC. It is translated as CASSPGTSGRTGETQYL.

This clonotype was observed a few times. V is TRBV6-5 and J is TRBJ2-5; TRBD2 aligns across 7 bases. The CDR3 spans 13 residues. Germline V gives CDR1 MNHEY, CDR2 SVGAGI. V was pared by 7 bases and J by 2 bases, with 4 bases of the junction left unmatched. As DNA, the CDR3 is TGTGCCAGCACCTACGGGAGGCAAGAGACCCAGTACTTC. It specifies CASTYGRQETQYF.

For the CDR3, the DNA is TGTGCCAGCAGCCAAGGCCGGGACAGGGCGTATGGCTACACCTTC. Translated: CASSQGRDRAYGYTF. The chain employs TRBV7-2 and TRBJ1-2, with 9 nucleotides matching TRBD1. Germline V gene sequence: CDR1 SGHTA, CDR2 FQGNSA. V gave up 5 bases and J gave up 5 bases; unmatched junction bases: 9. The CDR3 spans 15 residues.

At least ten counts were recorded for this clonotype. CDR3 sequence: CASSQGRSYEQYF. CDR3 nucleotide sequence: TGTGCCAGCAGCCAGGGACGCTCCTACGAGCAGTACTTC. The genes are TRBV7-2 and TRBJ2-7, with D tentatively TRBD1 or TRBD2 (5 bases each). CDR1 and CDR2 (germline): SGHTA, FQGNSA. The CDR3 spans 13 residues. V lost 5 bases to trimming and J lost 0 bases, with 8 bases between them. The full variable domain, in which reference TRBV7-2 and TRBJ2-7 provide the parts outside the CDR3, is GAGVSQSPSNKVTEKGKDVELRCDPISGHTALYWYRQSLGQGLEFLIYFQGNSAPDKSGLPSDRFSAERTGGSVSTLTIQRTQQEDSAVYLCASSQGRSYEQYFGPGTRLTVT.